Presented here are 17 T cell receptor beta chains from one specimen sequenced in a study of blood T cell repertoires in COVID-19. Some clones are missing from TCRdb's copy, which holds only in-frame ones; the method was immunoSEQ multiplex PCR. The data show 300,000 to 400,000 clones, with more than 75% seen just once and about 2.3% held by the top ten. Specimen: peripheral blood. The receptors stem from a woman aged 60-75 years with COVID-19, enrolled during active disease.

The chain uses TRBV19 and TRBJ2-2; D might be TRBD1 (6 bases). The length of the CDR3 is 14 residues. V was shortened by 3 bases and J by 2 bases, with 7 bases between the two germline ends. Germline CDR1 and CDR2: LNHDA and SQIVND (reference sequence). This chain's CDR3 is CASSMGANTGELFF. The CDR3 bases are TGTGCCAGTAGTATGGGGGCTAACACCGGGGAGCTGTTTTTT.

The chain joins TRBV5-1 to TRBJ2-2; D is possibly TRBD1 (5 bases). The length of the CDR3 is 14 residues. V was cut by 2 bases and J by 6 bases, with 11 bases left in between. Germline lookup yields CDR1 SGHRS and CDR2 YFSETQ. The CDR3 loop is CASSLKGSAGELFF. CDR3 DNA: TGCGCCAGCAGCTTAAAGGGGTCCGCCGGGGAGCTGTTTTTT.

The rearrangement joins TRBV7-9 to TRBJ2-7; no definite D call. The CDR3 extends over 13 amino acids. The ends were cut back, 3 bases at V and 4 bases at J, with 10 bases in the middle. CDR1 is SEHNR and CDR2 is FQNEAQ in the germline V gene (reference sequence). The CDR3 DNA sequence: TGTGCCAGCAGCTTCCCGCCTAAATACGAGCAGTACTTC. Protein product: CASSFPPKYEQYF.

Only a few counts were recorded for this clone. The genes are TRBV18 and TRBJ2-1; no clear D gene. V was pared by 2 bases and J by 1 base, with 9 bases between. The V gene's germline CDR1 is KGHSH and CDR2 LQKENI. This CDR3 has 15 residues. The CDR3 sequence: CASSPWAPSYNEQFF. In nucleotides, the CDR3 is TGTGCCAGCTCACCATGGGCCCCGTCCTACAATGAGCAGTTCTTC.

The genes are TRBV25-1 and TRBJ1-3; TRBD1 aligns across 8 bases. The CDR3 spans 17 residues. V lost 1 base to trimming and J lost 4 bases; unmatched junction nucleotides: 9. CDR1 MGHDK and CDR2 SYGVNS come from the germline V gene. CDR3 DNA sequence: TGTGCCAGCAGTGAATCTGGGGGCAGGGGGCCCGGAAACACCATATATTTT. Translated: CASSESGGRGPGNTIYF.

A word on this clone: A much larger clone differs by one base, so this may be a read error. The rearrangement joins TRBV7-9 to TRBJ1-1, with D possibly matching TRBD1 (5 bases). The V end was cut by 1 base, the J end by 5 bases, with 8 bases between. The CDR3 sequence is 13 residues long. Per germline, CDR1 SEHNR and CDR2 FQNEAQ (reference sequence). The DNA of the CDR3 is TGTGCCAGCAGCTTAGAGGGGAGGACTGAAGCTTTCTTT. Amino acids: CASSLEGRTEAFF.

In this sample, this clone turned up a few times. The chain recombines TRBV7-9 with TRBJ2-3; 7 positions agree with TRBD1. The CDR3 is 15 residues long. Germline V gene data show CDR1 as SEHNR and CDR2 as FQNEAQ (reference sequence). Unmatched junction bases numbered 9, after V lost 5 bases and J lost 4 bases. CDR3 in DNA: TGTGCCAGCAGCCAGGGCACAGGGGTGGCAGATACGCAGTATTTT. This codes for CASSQGTGVADTQYF.

The genes are TRBV27 and TRBJ2-2, with D possibly matching TRBD1 (5 bases). V dropped 5 bases and J dropped 0 bases, with 10 bases sitting between them. CDR3 length: 15 amino acids. Germline values: CDR1 MNHEY, CDR2 SMNVEV (reference sequence). CDR3 in amino acids: CASSPGWANTGELFF. CDR3 DNA: TGTGCCAGCAGTCCAGGGTGGGCGAACACCGGGGAGCTGTTTTTT.

The V and J genes are TRBV5-4 and TRBJ1-6; 8 bases agree with TRBD1. Per germline, CDR1 SGHNT and CDR2 YYREEE (reference sequence). This CDR3 spans 16 amino acids. The V segment lost 5 bases and the J segment 2 bases; nucleotides outside the gene matches: 6. This CDR3 reads CASRPTGGTYNSPLHF. Here the CDR3 DNA reads TGTGCCAGCAGGCCAACAGGGGGAACCTATAATTCACCCCTCCACTTT.

This sequence joins TRBV5-4 and TRBJ2-3; TRBD2 matches 7 bases. The trim removed 0 bases at V and 1 base at J, leaving 5 bases unmatched. The CDR3 sequence is 16 residues long. The germline V gene has CDR1 SGHNT and CDR2 YYREEE (reference sequence). CDR3 protein: CASSLAGAGGTDTQYF. The CDR3 DNA is TGTGCCAGCAGCTTGGCCGGGGCGGGGGGCACAGATACGCAGTATTTT.

The chain has TRBV7-2 and TRBJ1-6; D is perhaps TRBD1 (6 bases). Trimming removed 6 bases at V and 3 bases at J, with 21 bases between. The CDR3 spans 18 residues. Germline V gene lookup returns CDR1 SGHTA and CDR2 FQGNSA. The CDR3 region is CASRRWGRSGLYNSPLHF. For the CDR3, the DNA is TGTGCCAGCAGGCGTTGGGGGCGGAGCGGACTCTATAATTCACCCCTCCACTTT. The complete variable domain, with remaining parts taken from reference TRBV7-2 and TRBJ1-6, reads GAGVSQSPSNKVTEKGKDVELRCDPISGHTALYWYRQSLGQGLEFLIYFQGNSAPDKSGLPSDRFSAERTGGSVSTLTIQRTQQEDSAVYLCASRRWGRSGLYNSPLHFGNGTRLTVT.

The chain combines TRBV18 with TRBJ2-1; 14 bases match TRBD2. CDR1 and CDR2 (germline): KGHSH, LQKENI. With 3 bases clipped from V and 2 bases from J, the junction kept 3 bases outside the gene matches. This CDR3 region has 17 residues. The CDR3 protein is CASSPGLAGETYNEQFF. The CDR3, as DNA: TGTGCCAGCTCACCGGGACTAGCGGGGGAGACCTACAATGAGCAGTTCTTC.

CDR3 nucleotide sequence: TGCGCCAGCAGCTTGGCGACAGGGTCAGAGGGTACGCAGTATTTT. This translates into CASSLATGSEGTQYF. The chain uses TRBV5-1 and TRBJ2-3, with 7 bases aligning to TRBD1. From germline, CDR1 is SGHRS and CDR2 YFSETQ. The CDR3 extends over 15 amino acids. The J segment lost 8 bases and the V segment lost 0 bases, leaving 9 bases of the junction unmatched. Together with reference TRBV5-1 and TRBJ2-3, the CDR3 gives the full variable domain: KAGVTQTPRYLIKTRGQQVTLSCSPISGHRSVSWYQQTPGQGLQFLFEYFSETQRNKGNFPGRFSGRQFSNSRSEMNVSTLELGDSALYLCASSLATGSEGTQYFGPGTRLTVL.

The chain uses TRBV7-8 and TRBJ2-2; D may be TRBD2 (5 bases). Germline CDR1 SGHVS, CDR2 FQNEAQ. V was clipped by 5 bases and J by 0 bases, with 16 bases between them. The CDR3 extends over 17 amino acids. The CDR3 spells CASSSAPRAANTGELFF. In DNA, the CDR3 is TGTGCCAGCAGCAGCGCCCCTAGAGCGGCGAACACCGGGGAGCTGTTTTTT.

This clone was seen only once. The chain uses TRBV12-5 and TRBJ1-1; D uncertain. The CDR3 loop spans 13 amino acids. Trimming shortened V by 1 base and J by 1 base, and 4 bases separated the two germline ends. Per germline, CDR1 LGHNT and CDR2 FRNRAP. The CDR3 loop reads CASGLARNTEAFF. The CDR3 nucleotides are TGTGCTAGTGGTTTGGCCCGGAACACTGAAGCTTTCTTT.

This clone was observed a few times. The chain links TRBV19 to TRBJ1-5; D is perhaps TRBD1 (5 bases). Trimming left V 2 bases short and J 3 bases short, with 17 bases between. Germline lookup yields CDR1 LNHDA and CDR2 SQIVND (reference sequence). This CDR3 has 17 amino acids. DNA for the CDR3: TGTGCCAGTAGTATATTCCGGGGGGTCGGGTACAATCAGCCCCAGCATTTT. This encodes CASSIFRGVGYNQPQHF.

The V call is TRBV28, the J call TRBJ2-5; 9 bases map to TRBD1. Trimming at V came to 6 bases and at J to 4 bases, leaving 12 bases not matched to a gene. The CDR3 spans 16 residues. Germline V gene sequence: CDR1 MDHEN, CDR2 SYDVKM. CDR3 residues: CASSREENRGRETQYF. CDR3 DNA sequence: TGTGCCAGCAGCCGGGAGGAGAACAGGGGGCGAGAGACCCAGTACTTC.